This TCR beta chain emerged from a study of T cell repertoires in cytomegalovirus infection. TCRdb processed the reads anew with MiXCR; each CDR3 protein has one entry. The table lists about 24,000 distinct CDR3 sequences, more than 20% of them singletons. Remarks on this clonotype: Its antigen is undetermined.

Trimming pared 5 bases from V and 0 bases from J, leaving 8 bases between. This CDR3 spans 15 amino acids. Germline CDR1 ENHRY, CDR2 SYGVKD. This chain links TRBV10-3 with TRBJ2-6; D ambiguous. Specimen: CD8+ T cells from cultured PBMCs, collected from culture after CMV antigen stimulation. This clonotype originated in a human donor in good health (CMV status not recorded). Some clones in this sample may be carry-over from other donors' samples. The CDR3 bases are TGTGCCATCAGTTATTCCGGCTCTGGGGCCAACGTCCTGACTTTC. Translation: CAISYSGSGANVLTF.